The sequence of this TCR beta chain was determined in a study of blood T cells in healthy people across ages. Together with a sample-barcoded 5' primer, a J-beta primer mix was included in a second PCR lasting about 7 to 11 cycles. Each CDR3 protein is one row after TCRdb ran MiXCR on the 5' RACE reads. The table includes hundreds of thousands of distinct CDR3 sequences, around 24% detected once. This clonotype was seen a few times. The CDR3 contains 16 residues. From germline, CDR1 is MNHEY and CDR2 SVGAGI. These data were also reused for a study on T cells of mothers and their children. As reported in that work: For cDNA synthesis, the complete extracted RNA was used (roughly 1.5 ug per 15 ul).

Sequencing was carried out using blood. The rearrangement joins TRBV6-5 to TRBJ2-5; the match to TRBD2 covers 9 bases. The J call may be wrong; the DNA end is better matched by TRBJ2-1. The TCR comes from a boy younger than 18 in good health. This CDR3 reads CASSSPRGGGAYEQFF. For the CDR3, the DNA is TGTGCCAGCAGTTCCCCACGGGGCGGGGGGGCCTATGAGCAGTTCTTC.